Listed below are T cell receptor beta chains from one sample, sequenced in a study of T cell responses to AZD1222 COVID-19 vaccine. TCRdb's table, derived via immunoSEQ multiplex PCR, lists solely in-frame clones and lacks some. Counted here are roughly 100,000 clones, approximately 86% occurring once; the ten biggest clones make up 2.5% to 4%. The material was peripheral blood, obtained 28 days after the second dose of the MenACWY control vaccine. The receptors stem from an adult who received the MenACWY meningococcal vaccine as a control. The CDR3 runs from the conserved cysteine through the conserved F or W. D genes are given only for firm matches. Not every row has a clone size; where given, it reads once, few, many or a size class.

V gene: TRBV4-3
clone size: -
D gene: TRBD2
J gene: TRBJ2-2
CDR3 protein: CASSQGARIAGTINTGELFF
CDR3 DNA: TGCGCCAGCAGCCAAGGGGCTCGGATAGCGGGGACCATAAACACCGGGGAGCTGTTTTTT

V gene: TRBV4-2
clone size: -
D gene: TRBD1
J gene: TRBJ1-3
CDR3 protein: CASSHPGQGSNTIYF
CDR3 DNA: TGTGCCAGCAGCCACCCCGGACAGGGGTCGAACACCATATATTTT

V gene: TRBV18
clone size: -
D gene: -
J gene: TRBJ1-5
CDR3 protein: CASSPGQGLDQPQHF
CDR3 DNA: TGTGCCAGCTCACCAGGTCAGGGCTTGGATCAGCCCCAGCATTTT

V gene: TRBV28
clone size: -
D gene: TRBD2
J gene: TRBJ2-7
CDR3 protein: CASSSRLAAYEQYF
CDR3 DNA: TGTGCCAGCAGTTCTAGACTAGCGGCCTACGAGCAGTACTTC

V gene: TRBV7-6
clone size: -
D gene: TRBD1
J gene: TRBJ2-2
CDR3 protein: CASSLAPGRGFGELFF
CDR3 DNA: TGTGCCAGCAGCTTAGCTCCGGGCAGGGGGTTCGGGGAGCTGTTTTTT

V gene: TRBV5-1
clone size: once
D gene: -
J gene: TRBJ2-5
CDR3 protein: CASSPGAQETQYF
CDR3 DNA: TGCGCCAGCAGCCCAGGGGCCCAAGAGACCCAGTACTTC

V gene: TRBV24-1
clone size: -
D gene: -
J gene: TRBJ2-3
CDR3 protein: CATSPSGHTDTQYF
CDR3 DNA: TGTGCCACCAGTCCCAGCGGGCACACAGATACGCAGTATTTT

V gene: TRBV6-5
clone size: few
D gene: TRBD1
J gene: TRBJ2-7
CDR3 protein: CASSLRGQGPYEQYF
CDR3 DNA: TGTGCCAGCAGCCTCCGAGGACAGGGGCCCTACGAGCAGTACTTC

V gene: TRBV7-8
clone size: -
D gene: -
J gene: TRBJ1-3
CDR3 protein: CASSLVASGNTIYF
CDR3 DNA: TGTGCCAGCAGCTTAGTAGCCTCTGGAAACACCATATATTTT

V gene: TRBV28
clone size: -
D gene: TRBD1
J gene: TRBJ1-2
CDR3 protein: CASSPGQALPYGYTF
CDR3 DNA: TGTGCCAGCAGTCCCGGACAGGCGCTACCCTATGGCTACACCTTC

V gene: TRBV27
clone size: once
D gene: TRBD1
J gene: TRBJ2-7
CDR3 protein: CASSLWDRAYEQYF
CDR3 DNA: TGTGCCAGCAGTTTATGGGACAGGGCCTACGAGCAGTACTTC

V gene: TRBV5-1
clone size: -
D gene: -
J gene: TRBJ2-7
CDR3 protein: CASRPGSGRYEQYF
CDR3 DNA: TGCGCCAGCAGACCCGGGTCGGGCAGGTACGAGCAGTACTTC

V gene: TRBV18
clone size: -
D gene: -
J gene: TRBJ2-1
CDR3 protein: CASSPGEIVSYNEQFF
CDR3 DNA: TGTGCCAGCTCACCAGGTGAGATTGTGTCCTACAATGAGCAGTTCTTC

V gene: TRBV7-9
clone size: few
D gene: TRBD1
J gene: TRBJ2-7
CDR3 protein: CASSSTPGQGSEQYF
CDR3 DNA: TGTGCCAGCAGCTCCACTCCGGGACAGGGGAGCGAGCAGTACTTC

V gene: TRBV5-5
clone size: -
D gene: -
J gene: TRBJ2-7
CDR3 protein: CASSLASGERYEQYF
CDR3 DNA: TGTGCCAGCAGCTTAGCGTCAGGCGAACGATACGAGCAGTACTTC

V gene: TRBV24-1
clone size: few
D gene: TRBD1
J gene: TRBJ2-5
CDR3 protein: CATSDLQPGQQETQYF
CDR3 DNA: TGTGCCACCAGTGATTTGCAACCGGGACAGCAAGAGACCCAGTACTTC

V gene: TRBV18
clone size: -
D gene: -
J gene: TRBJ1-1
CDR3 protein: CASSPQRLNTEAFF
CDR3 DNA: TGTGCCAGCTCACCTCAGAGACTGAACACTGAAGCTTTCTTT

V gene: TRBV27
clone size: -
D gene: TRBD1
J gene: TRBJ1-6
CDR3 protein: CASSFGIGWTGPSYNSPLHF
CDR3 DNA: TGTGCCAGCAGTTTCGGGATAGGATGGACAGGGCCCTCCTATAATTCACCCCTCCACTTT

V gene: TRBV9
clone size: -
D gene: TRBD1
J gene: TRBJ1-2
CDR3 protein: CASSVIGQGAGGYTF
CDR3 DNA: TGTGCCAGCAGCGTTATTGGACAGGGGGCGGGTGGCTACACCTTC

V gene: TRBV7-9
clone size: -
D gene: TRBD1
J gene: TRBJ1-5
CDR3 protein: CASSSDRGHSNQPQHF
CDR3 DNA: TGTGCCAGCAGCTCCGACAGGGGGCATAGCAATCAGCCCCAGCATTTT

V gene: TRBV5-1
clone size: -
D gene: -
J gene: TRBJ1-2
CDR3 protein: CASSTGVSGYTF
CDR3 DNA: TGCGCCAGCAGTACAGGCGTTTCTGGCTACACCTTC

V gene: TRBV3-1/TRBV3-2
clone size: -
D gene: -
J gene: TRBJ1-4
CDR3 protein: CASSLQGEKLFF
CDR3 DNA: TGTGCCAGCAGCCTGCAGGGGGAAAAACTGTTTTTT

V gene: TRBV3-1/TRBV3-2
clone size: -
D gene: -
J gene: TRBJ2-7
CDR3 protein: CASSHSTPYEQYF
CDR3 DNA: TGTGCCAGCAGCCACTCTACCCCCTACGAGCAGTACTTC

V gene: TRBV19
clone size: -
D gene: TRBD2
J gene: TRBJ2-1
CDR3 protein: CASSGLLYNEQFF
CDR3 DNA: TGTGCCAGTTCGGGACTATTATACAATGAGCAGTTCTTC

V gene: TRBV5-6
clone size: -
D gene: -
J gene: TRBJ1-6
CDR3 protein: CASSLFIRGIQANDSPLHF
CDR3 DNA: TGTGCCAGCAGCTTGTTTATTCGCGGGATCCAAGCTAATGATTCACCCCTCCACTTT

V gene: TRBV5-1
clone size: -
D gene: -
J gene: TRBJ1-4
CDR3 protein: CASSLAGNANEKLFF
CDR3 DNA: TGCGCCAGCAGCTTGGCCGGTAACGCTAATGAAAAACTGTTTTTT

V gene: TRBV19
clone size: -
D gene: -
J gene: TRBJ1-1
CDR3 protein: CASSPLGPREGMNTEAFF
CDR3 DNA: TGTGCCAGTAGTCCACTGGGCCCGCGGGAGGGGATGAACACTGAAGCTTTCTTT

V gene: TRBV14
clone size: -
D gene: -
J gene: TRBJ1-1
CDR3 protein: CASSLAGTLEAFF
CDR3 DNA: TGTGCCAGCAGCCTGGCCGGGACCCTTGAGGCTTTCTTT

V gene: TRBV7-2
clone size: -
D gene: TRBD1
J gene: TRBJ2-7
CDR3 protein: CASSLLTGKYRYEQYF
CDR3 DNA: TGTGCCAGCAGCTTGTTGACAGGGAAGTATCGTTACGAGCAGTACTTC

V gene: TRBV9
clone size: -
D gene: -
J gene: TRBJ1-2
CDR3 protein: CASQAYSSGGYTF
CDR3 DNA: TGTGCCAGCCAAGCGTACTCTTCCGGTGGCTACACCTTC

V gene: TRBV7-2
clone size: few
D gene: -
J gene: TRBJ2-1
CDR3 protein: CASSLEGGQYNEQFF
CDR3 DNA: TGTGCCAGCAGCCTCGAGGGCGGGCAATACAATGAGCAGTTCTTC

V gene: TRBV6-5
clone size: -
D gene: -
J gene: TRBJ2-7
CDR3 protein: CASSRDFSVNEQYF
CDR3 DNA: TGTGCCAGCAGCCGGGACTTCAGCGTAAACGAGCAGTACTTC

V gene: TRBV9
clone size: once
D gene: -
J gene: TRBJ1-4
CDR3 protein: CASSVAPGANEKLFF
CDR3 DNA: TGTGCCAGCAGCGTCGCGCCTGGGGCTAATGAAAAACTGTTTTTT

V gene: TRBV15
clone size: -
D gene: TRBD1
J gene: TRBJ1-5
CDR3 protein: CATRPGDRAGNQPQHF
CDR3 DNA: TGTGCCACCCGCCCCGGGGACAGGGCGGGCAATCAGCCCCAGCATTTT

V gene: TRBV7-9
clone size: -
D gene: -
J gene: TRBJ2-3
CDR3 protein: CASSSTRDTQYF
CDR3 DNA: TGTGCCAGCAGCTCAACCAGGGATACGCAGTATTTT

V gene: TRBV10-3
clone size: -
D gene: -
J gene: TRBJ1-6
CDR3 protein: CATETELNSPLHF
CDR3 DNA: TGTGCCACCGAGACAGAACTAAATTCACCCCTCCACTTT